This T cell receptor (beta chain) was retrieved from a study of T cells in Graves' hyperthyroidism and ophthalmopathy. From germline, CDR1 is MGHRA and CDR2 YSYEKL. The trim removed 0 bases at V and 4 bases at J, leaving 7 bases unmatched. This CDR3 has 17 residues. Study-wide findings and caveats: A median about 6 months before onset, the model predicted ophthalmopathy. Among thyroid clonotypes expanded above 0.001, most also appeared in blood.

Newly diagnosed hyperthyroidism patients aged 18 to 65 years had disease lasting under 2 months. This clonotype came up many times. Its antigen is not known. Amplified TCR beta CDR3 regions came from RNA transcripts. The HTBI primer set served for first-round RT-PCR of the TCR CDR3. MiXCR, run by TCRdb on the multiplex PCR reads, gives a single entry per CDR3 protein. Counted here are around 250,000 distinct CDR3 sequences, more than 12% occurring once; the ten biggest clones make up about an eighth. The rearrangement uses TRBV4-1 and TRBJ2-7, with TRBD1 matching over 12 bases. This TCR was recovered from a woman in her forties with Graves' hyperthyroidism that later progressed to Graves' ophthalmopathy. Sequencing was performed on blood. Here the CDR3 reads CASSQDPGQGAGYEQYF. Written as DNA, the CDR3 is TGCGCCAGCAGCCAAGATCCGGGACAGGGGGCAGGGTACGAGCAGTACTTC.